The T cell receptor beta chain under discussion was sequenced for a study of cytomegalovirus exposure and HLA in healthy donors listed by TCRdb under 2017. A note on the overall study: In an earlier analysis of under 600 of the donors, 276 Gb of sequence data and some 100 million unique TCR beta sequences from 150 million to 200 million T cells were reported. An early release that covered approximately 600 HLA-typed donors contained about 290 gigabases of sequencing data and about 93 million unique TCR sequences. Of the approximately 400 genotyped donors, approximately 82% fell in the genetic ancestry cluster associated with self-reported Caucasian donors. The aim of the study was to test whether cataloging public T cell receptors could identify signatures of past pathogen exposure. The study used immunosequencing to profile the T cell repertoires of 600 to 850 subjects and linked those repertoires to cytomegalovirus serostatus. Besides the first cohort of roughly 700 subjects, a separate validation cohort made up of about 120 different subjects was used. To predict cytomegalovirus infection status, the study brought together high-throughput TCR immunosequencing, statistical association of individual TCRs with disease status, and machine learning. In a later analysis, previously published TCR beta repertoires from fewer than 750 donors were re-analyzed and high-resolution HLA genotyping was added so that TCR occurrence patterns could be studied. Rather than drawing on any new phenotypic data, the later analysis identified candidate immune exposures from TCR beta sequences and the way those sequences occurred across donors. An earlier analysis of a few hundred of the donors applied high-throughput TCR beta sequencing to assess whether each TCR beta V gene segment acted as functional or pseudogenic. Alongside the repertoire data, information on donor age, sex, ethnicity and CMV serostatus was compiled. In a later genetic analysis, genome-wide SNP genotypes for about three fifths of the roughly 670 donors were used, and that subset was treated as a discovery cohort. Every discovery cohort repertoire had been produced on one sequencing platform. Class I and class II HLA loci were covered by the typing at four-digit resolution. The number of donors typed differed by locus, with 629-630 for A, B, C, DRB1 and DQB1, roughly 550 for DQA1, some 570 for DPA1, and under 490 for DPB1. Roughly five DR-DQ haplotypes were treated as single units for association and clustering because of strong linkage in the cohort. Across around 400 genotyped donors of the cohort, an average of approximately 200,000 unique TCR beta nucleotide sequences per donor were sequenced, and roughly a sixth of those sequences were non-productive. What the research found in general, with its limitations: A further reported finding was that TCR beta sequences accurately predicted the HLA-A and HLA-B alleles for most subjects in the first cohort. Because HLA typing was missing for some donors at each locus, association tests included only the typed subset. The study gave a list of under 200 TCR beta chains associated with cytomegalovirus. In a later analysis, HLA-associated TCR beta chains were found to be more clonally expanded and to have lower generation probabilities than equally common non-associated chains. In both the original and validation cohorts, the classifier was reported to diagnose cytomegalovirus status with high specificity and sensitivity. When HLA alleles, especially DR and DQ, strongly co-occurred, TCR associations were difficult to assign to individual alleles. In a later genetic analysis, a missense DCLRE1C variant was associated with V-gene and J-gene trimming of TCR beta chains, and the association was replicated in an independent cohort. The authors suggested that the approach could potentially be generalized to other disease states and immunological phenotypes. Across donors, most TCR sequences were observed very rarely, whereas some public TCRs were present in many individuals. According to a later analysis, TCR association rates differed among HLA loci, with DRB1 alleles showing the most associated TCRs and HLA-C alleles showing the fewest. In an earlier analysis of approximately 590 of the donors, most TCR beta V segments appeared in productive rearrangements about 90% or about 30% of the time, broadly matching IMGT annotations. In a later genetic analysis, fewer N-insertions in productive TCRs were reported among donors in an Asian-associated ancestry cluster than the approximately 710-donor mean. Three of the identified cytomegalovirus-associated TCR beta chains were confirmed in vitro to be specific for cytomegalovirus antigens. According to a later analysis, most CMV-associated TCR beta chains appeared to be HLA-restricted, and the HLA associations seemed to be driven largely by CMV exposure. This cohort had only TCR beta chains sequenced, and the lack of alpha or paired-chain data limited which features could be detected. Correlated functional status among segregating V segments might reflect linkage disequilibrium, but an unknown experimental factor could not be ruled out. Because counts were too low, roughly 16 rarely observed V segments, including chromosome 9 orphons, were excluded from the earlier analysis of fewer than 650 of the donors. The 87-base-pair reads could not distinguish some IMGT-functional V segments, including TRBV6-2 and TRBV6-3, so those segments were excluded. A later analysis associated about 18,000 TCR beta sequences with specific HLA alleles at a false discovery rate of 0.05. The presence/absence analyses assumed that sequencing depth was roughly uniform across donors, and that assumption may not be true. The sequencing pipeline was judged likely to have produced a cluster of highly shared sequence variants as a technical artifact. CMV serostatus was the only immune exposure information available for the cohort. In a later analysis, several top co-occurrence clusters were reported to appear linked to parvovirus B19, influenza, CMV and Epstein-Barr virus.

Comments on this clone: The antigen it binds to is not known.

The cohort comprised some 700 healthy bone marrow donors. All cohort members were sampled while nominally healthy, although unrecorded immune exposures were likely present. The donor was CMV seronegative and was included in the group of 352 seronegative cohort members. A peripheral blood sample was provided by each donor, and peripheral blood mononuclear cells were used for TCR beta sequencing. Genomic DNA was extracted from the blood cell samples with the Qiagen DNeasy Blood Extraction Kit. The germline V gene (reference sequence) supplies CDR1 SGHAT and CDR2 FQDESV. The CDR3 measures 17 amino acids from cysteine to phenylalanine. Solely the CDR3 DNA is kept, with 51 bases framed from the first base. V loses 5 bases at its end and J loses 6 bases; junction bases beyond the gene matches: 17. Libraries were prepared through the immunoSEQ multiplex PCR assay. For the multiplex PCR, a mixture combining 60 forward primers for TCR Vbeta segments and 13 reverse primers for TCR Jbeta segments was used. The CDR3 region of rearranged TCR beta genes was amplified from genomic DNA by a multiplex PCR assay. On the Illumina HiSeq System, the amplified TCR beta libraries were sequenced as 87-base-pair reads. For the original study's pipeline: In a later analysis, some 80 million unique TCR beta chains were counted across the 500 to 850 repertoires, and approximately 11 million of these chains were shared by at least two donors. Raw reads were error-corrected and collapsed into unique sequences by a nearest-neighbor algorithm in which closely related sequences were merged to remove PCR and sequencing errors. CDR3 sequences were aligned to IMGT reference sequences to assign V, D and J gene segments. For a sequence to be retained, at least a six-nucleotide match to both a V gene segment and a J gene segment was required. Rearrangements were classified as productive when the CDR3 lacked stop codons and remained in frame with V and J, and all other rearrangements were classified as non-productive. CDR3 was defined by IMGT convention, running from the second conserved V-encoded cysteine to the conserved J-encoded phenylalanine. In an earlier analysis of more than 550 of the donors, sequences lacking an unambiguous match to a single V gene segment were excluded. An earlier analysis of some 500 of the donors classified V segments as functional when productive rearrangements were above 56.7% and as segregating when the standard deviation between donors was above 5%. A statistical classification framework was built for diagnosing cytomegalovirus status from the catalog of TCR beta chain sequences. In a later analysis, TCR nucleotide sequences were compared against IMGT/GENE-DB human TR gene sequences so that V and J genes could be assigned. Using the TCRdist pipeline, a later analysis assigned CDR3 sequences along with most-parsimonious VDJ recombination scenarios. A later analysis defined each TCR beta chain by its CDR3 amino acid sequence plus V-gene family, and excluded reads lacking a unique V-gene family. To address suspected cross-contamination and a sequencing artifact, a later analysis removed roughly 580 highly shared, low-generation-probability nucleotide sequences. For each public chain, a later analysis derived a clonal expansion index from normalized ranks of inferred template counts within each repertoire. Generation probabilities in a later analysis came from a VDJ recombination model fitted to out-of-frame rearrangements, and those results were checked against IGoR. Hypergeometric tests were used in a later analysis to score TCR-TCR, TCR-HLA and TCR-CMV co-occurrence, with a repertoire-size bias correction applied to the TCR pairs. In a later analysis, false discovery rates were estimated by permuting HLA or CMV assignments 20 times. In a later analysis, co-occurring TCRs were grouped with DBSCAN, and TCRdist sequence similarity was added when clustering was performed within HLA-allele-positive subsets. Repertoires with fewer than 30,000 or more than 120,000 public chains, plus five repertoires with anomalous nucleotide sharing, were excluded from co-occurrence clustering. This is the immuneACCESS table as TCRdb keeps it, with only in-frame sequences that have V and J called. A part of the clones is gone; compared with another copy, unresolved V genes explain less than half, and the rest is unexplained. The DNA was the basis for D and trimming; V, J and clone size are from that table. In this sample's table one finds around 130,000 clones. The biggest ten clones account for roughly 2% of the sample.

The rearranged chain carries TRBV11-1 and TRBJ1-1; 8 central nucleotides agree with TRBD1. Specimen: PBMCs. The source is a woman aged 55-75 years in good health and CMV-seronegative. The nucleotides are TGTGCCAGCAGCCAACGAGGACAGGGTCCCATCCCAGCTGAAGCTTTCTTT. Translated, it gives CASSQRGQGPIPAEAFF. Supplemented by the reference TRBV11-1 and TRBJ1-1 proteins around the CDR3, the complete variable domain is EAEVAQSPRYKITEKSQAVAFWCDPISGHATLYWYRQILGQGPELLVQFQDESVVDDSQLPKDRFSAERLKGVDSTLKIQPAELGDSAMYLCASSQRGQGPIPAEAFFGQGTRLTVV.